The 28 T cell receptor beta chains given below trace back to one sample, sequenced in a study of chemoradiotherapy in HPV16-positive cancers. Measured with immunoSEQ multiplex PCR; TCRdb has only the in-frame clones, and not every one. This table has tens of thousands of clones, around 90% appearing once. Sample: blood, taken from a patient who underwent chemoradiotherapy. The origin of the receptors is a human donor with HPV-associated anogenital cancer.

The chain is built from TRBV30 and TRBJ1-1; D unclear. Germline V lookup: CDR1 GTSNPN, CDR2 SVGIG (reference sequence). CDR3 length equals 13 residues. Trimming shortened V by 2 bases and J by 1 base, and 8 bases separated the two germline ends. The CDR3 DNA reads TGTGCCTGGAGTCGGCATGCGAACACTGAAGCTTTCTTT. Its translation: CAWSRHANTEAFF.

The J gene is TRBJ2-5, the V gene TRBV7-2, with D uncertain. Deletions cut 1 base from V and 8 bases from J, with 5 bases between. The CDR3 consists of 11 residues. Per the germline V gene, CDR1 is SGHTA and CDR2 is FQGNSA. CDR3 nucleotide sequence: TGTGCCAGCAGCTTAGGGTTCACCCAGTACTTC. Translating gives CASSLGFTQYF.

V usage is TRBV25-1 and J usage is TRBJ1-2; D gene ambiguous. Deletions cut 1 base from V and 4 bases from J, with 13 bases between. CDR3 length: 15 residues. CDR1 and CDR2 (germline): MGHDK, SYGVNS. CDR3 DNA sequence: TGTGCCAGCAGTGAATCTTCTCTGGTCAGCTATGGCTACACCTTC. Encoded protein: CASSESSLVSYGYTF.

Here the CDR3 reads CASSLGGSQPQHF. The CDR3 DNA reads TGTGCCAGCAGCTTGGGGGGTAGTCAGCCCCAGCATTTT. V gene TRBV7-9 combines with J gene TRBJ1-5; D is possibly TRBD1 (5 bases). CDR3 length: 13 amino acids. Trimming removed 3 bases at V and 6 bases at J, with 9 bases between. The germline CDR1 and CDR2 sequences are SEHNR and FQNEAQ (reference sequence).

The V gene is TRBV7-6, the J gene TRBJ2-1; D call uncertain. The V gene lost 7 bases and the J gene lost 5 bases, with 15 bases spanning the gap. This CDR3 contains 14 residues. Looked up from germline, CDR1 is SGHVS and CDR2 is FNYEAQ. This CDR3 is CASTPTRADNEQFF. The CDR3 DNA is TGTGCCAGCACCCCTACAAGGGCAGACAATGAGCAGTTCTTC.

The chain couples TRBV28 to TRBJ1-2, with no clear D. The V and J ends lost 3 bases and 4 bases respectively, with 6 bases between them. This CDR3 region has 12 residues. The germline gives CDR1 MDHEN, CDR2 SYDVKM. CDR3 residues: CASSLDGYGYTF. CDR3 DNA sequence: TGTGCCAGCAGTTTGGATGGCTATGGCTACACCTTC.

The chain uses TRBV5-1 and TRBJ2-7; TRBD2 agrees at 9 bases. The V and J ends lost 4 bases and 4 bases, in that order; junction bases with no gene match: 3. The germline CDR1 and CDR2 sequences are SGHRS and YFSETQ. The CDR3 loop spans 13 amino acids. CDR3 loop: CASSPSGVYEQYF. DNA of the CDR3: TGCGCCAGCAGCCCTAGCGGGGTATACGAGCAGTACTTC.

V is TRBV11-2 and J is TRBJ1-3; the D is unclear. V was shortened by 1 base and J by 2 bases, with 6 bases between the two germline ends. Germline CDR1 reads SGHAT; CDR2 reads FQNNGV. This CDR3 comprises 14 residues. CDR3 loop: CASSLGYTGNTIYF. Written as DNA, the CDR3 is TGTGCCAGCAGCTTAGGATATACTGGAAACACCATATATTTT.

A word on this clone: At the DNA level, this CDR3 is encoded by other sequences in the same sample as well. This chain connects TRBV19 to TRBJ2-7, with D possibly TRBD1 on 6 matching bases. In germline, CDR1 is LNHDA, CDR2 SQIVND (reference sequence). This CDR3 contains 14 residues. V was shortened by 1 base and J by 4 bases, with 11 bases between the two germline ends. DNA of the CDR3: TGTGCCAGTAGTATAGGAGCCAGGGGTTACGAGCAGTACTTC. Translating it yields CASSIGARGYEQYF.

The V gene is TRBV18, the J gene TRBJ1-2; D unresolved. The V gene lost 4 bases and the J gene lost 7 bases, with 16 bases spanning the gap. CDR1 KGHSH and CDR2 LQKENI come from the germline V gene. The CDR3 extends over 14 amino acids. The CDR3 is CASSLDRPMSGYTF. The CDR3 DNA is TGTGCCAGCTCACTCGACCGACCTATGAGTGGCTACACCTTC.

This clone occurred a few times. The rearrangement joins TRBV11-2 to TRBJ2-2; D tentatively reads TRBD1 or TRBD2 (5 bases each). The germline V and J ends were trimmed by 1 base and 0 bases, with 9 bases remaining between them. CDR1 is SGHAT, CDR2 FQNNGV, per germline. The CDR3 runs 16 residues. DNA of the CDR3: TGTGCCAGCAGCTTAGGGGACCTCGCGAACACCGGGGAGCTGTTTTTT. This sequence encodes CASSLGDLANTGELFF.

The chain combines TRBV27 with TRBJ1-5, with a possible D match to TRBD1 (6 bases). This CDR3 spans 14 amino acids. The germline V gene has CDR1 MNHEY and CDR2 SMNVEV (reference sequence). The ends were cut back, 1 base at V and 4 bases at J, with 8 bases in the middle. Written as DNA, the CDR3 is TGTGCCAGCAGTTTATTTCAGGGGAATCAGCCCCAGCATTTT. As protein: CASSLFQGNQPQHF.

This chain uses TRBV5-6 with TRBJ2-3; D gene uncertain. V gave up 2 bases and J gave up 0 bases, with 10 bases separating them. The CDR3 contains 15 residues. Germline-derived CDR1 and CDR2 are SGHDT and YYEEEE. CDR3 amino acids: CASSFYARSTDTQYF. In DNA, the CDR3 is TGTGCCAGCAGCTTTTACGCACGAAGCACAGATACGCAGTATTTT.

This chain uses TRBV6-5 with TRBJ1-1; no clear D gene. The V end was cut by 0 bases, the J end by 7 bases, with 15 bases between. This CDR3 has 15 residues. The germline V gene has CDR1 MNHEY and CDR2 SVGAGI. This CDR3 is CASSYSESPRLEAFF. The CDR3 region has the DNA TGTGCCAGCAGTTACTCGGAGTCCCCGCGTCTTGAAGCTTTCTTT.

The rearrangement joins TRBV19 to TRBJ2-5, with D hard to call. The germline V and J ends were trimmed by 5 bases and 5 bases, with 6 bases remaining between them. Germline CDR1 reads LNHDA; CDR2 reads SQIVND (reference sequence). The CDR3 sequence is 11 residues long. The CDR3 loop reads CASSVGETQYF. As DNA, the CDR3 is TGTGCCAGTAGTGTTGGGGAGACCCAGTACTTC. The full variable domain, rest sourced from reference TRBV19 and TRBJ2-5, is DGGITQSPKYLFRKEGQNVTLSCEQNLNHDAMYWYRQDPGQGLRLIYYSQIVNDFQKGDIAEGYSVSREKKESFPLTVTSAQKNPTAFYLCASSVGETQYFGPGTRLLVL.

The chain is built from TRBV6-6 and TRBJ2-5; the D gene is possibly TRBD1 (5 bases). The germline V and J ends were trimmed by 5 bases and 5 bases, with 12 bases remaining between them. Germline V gives CDR1 MNHNY, CDR2 SVGAGI (reference sequence). This CDR3 has 13 amino acids. CDR3: CASSPPAGETQYF. The CDR3 coding sequence is TGTGCCAGCAGTCCCCCGGCAGGGGAGACCCAGTACTTC.

This chain uses TRBV6-1 with TRBJ1-1; no clear D. V shed 3 bases and J shed 5 bases, with 13 bases lying between them. The germline V gene encodes CDR1 MNHNS and CDR2 SASEGT. CDR3 size: 14 residues. CDR3 coding DNA: TGTGCCAGCAGTGACCCGACTGGCGTTACTGAAGCTTTCTTT. Its protein is CASSDPTGVTEAFF.

The CDR3 nucleotides are TGTGCCAGCAGCCCCCCCTCTTCCGGGGCCAACGTCCTGACTTTC. Encoded protein: CASSPPSSGANVLTF. The gene calls are TRBV6-5 and TRBJ2-6; D gene ambiguous. The CDR3 is 15 amino acids. Germline assignment: CDR1 MNHEY and CDR2 SVGAGI. V was cut by 6 bases and J by 4 bases, with 13 bases left in between.

The rearrangement uses TRBV29-1 and TRBJ1-2; TRBD1 matches 8 bases. V was clipped by 5 bases and J by 4 bases; unmatched bases: 12. The CDR3 has 15 amino acids. The germline V gene encodes CDR1 SQVTM and CDR2 ANQGSEA. The CDR3: CSVRRGGQGGYGYTF. The CDR3 DNA follows: TGCAGCGTTCGCCGTGGAGGACAGGGTGGCTATGGCTACACCTTC.

The V and J genes are TRBV5-1 and TRBJ2-3; 14 nucleotides align to TRBD2. Germline CDR1 SGHRS, CDR2 YFSETQ. This CDR3 contains 16 residues. V dropped 0 bases and J dropped 5; count of bases not matched to a gene: 2. The chain's CDR3 is CASSLVGLAGGDTQYF. The DNA for the CDR3 is TGCGCCAGCAGCTTGGTCGGACTAGCGGGGGGAGATACGCAGTATTTT.

The J gene is TRBJ2-6, the V gene TRBV27; 10 bases map to TRBD1. The CDR3 is 17 amino acids. The germline V gene has CDR1 MNHEY and CDR2 SMNVEV (reference sequence). After removal of 5 bases from V and 4 bases from J, the junction contained 8 bases not matched to a gene. The CDR3 protein is CASSIRQGATGANVLTF. Here the CDR3 DNA reads TGTGCCAGCAGTATACGACAGGGGGCAACGGGGGCCAACGTCCTGACTTTC.

The chain joins TRBV29-1 to TRBJ2-1, with 7 bases matching TRBD1. The CDR3 extends over 14 amino acids. Looked up from germline, CDR1 is SQVTM and CDR2 is ANQGSEA. Trimming took 8 bases from V and 4 from J; bases not matched to a gene: 11. CDR3 DNA: TGCAGCTCCCGAGGTGGGGACAGATACAATGAGCAGTTCTTC. This sequence encodes CSSRGGDRYNEQFF.

The chain links TRBV19 to TRBJ2-4; 10 bases are a match to TRBD1. CDR1 and CDR2 from the germline V gene are LNHDA and SQIVND (reference sequence). The CDR3 totals 14 residues. V gave up 7 bases and J gave up 7 bases; unmatched junction bases: 7. The CDR3 coding sequence is TGTGCCAGTATGCCGTGGGGACAGGGGAACATTCAGTACTTC. Its protein product is CASMPWGQGNIQYF. Together with reference TRBV19 and TRBJ2-4, the CDR3 gives the full variable domain: DGGITQSPKYLFRKEGQNVTLSCEQNLNHDAMYWYRQDPGQGLRLIYYSQIVNDFQKGDIAEGYSVSREKKESFPLTVTSAQKNPTAFYLCASMPWGQGNIQYFGAGTRLSVL.

CDR3 nucleotide sequence: TGTGCCAGCAGCCCCCTCCCCGCCAATGGGGATACGCAGTATTTT. This encodes CASSPLPANGDTQYF. The rearrangement links TRBV7-3 to TRBJ2-3, with D hard to call. This CDR3 spans 15 amino acids. The V end lost 5 bases, the J end lost 6 bases, and 18 bases lay between the germline ends. CDR1 is SGHTA, CDR2 FQGTGA, per germline.

The rearrangement links TRBV6-5 to TRBJ2-2, with D unresolved. The CDR3 extends over 15 amino acids. Germline V lookup: CDR1 MNHEY, CDR2 SVGAGI. Between the trimmed V and J ends, which lost 3 bases and 5 bases, there was a span of 13 bases. This chain's CDR3 is CASSYTQMLTGELFF. The CDR3 DNA sequence: TGTGCCAGCAGTTATACTCAAATGTTGACCGGGGAGCTGTTTTTT.

The sample holds one count of this clone. The chain carries TRBV2 and TRBJ2-4, with TRBD1 matching over 8 bases. Germline assignment: CDR1 SNHLY and CDR2 FYNNEI. This CDR3 contains 14 residues. V lost 6 bases, J lost 2 bases, and 3 bases stayed unmatched. The CDR3 protein is CASRDRASKNIQYF. Here the CDR3 DNA reads TGTGCCAGCAGGGACAGGGCGTCCAAAAACATTCAGTACTTC.

V is TRBV11-2 and J is TRBJ1-5; 8 bases align to TRBD1. Trimming took 5 bases from V and 9 from J; bases not matched to a gene: 6. From germline, CDR1 is SGHAT and CDR2 FQNNGV. This CDR3 comprises 13 residues. CDR3 residues: CASSTGTGSPQHF. DNA of the CDR3: TGTGCCAGCAGCACAGGGACAGGCTCGCCCCAGCATTTT.

This CDR3 reads CASSRPGQGTEATGELFF. The CDR3 DNA follows: TGTGCCAGCAGCAGACCGGGACAGGGAACCGAAGCAACCGGGGAGCTGTTTTTT. The chain carries TRBV11-3 and TRBJ2-2, with TRBD1 matching over 9 bases. V was pared by 5 bases and J by 5 bases, with 15 bases of the junction left unmatched. Germline CDR1 is SGHNT and CDR2 is YENEEA. The CDR3 contains 18 residues.